These T cell receptor beta chains were read from a single sample in a study of metastatic and nonmetastatic thyroid tumors. TCRdb reanalyzed the PCR reads via MiXCR. The sample has about 27,000 clones; roughly 17% are singletons. Material: blood. The source is a male donor with papillary thyroid cancer or a benign thyroid nodule (not recorded which). Some clones in this sample may be carry-over from other donors' samples. Both conserved end residues are part of each CDR3. The D gene is left open where the match is weak. Clone size is not always given. Where it is, it says once, few, many or a class for expanded clones.

>TRBJ2-2|TRBV11-2|TRBD2|.
CASSRTSGGTNTGELFF
TGTGCCAGCAGTCGGACTAGCGGGGGGACCAACACCGGGGAGCTGTTTTTT
>TRBJ1-6|TRBV7-9|.|many
CASSRDNSPLHF
TGTGCCAGCAGCCGGGATAATTCACCCCTCCACTTT
>TRBJ2-7|TRBV4-2|TRBD2|many
CASSQPSGGRSYEQYF
TGTGCCAGCAGCCAACCTAGCGGGGGGAGATCCTACGAGCAGTACTTC
>TRBJ2-2|TRBV6-1|TRBD2|few
CASPMGGVTGELFF
TGTGCCAGCCCGATGGGAGGGGTCACCGGGGAGCTGTTTTTT
>TRBJ2-3|TRBV7-2|TRBD1|many
CASMTGADTDTQYF
TGTGCCAGCATGACAGGGGCAGACACAGATACGCAGTATTTT
>TRBJ2-7|TRBV12-3/TRBV12-4|.|many
CASSSLGPNEQYF
TGCGCCAGCAGTTCCTTAGGGCCCAATGAGCAGTACTTC
>TRBJ2-1|TRBV5-1|TRBD2|many
CASSRREVRSYNEQFF
TGCGCCAGCAGCCGACGGGAGGTCCGCTCCTACAATGAGCAGTTCTTC
>TRBJ2-1|TRBV12-3/TRBV12-4|TRBD2|few
CASSSSGRVNSYNEQFF
TGTGCCAGCAGTTCTAGCGGGAGGGTCAACTCCTACAATGAGCAGTTCTTC
>TRBJ1-1|TRBV25-1|.|many
CASRDTKTEAFF
TGTGCCAGCAGGGACACGAAGACTGAAGCTTTCTTT
>TRBJ2-4|TRBV20-1|TRBD2|.
CSARWTSGRFGAKNIQYF
TGCAGTGCTAGGTGGACTAGCGGGAGATTTGGTGCCAAAAACATTCAGTACTTC
>TRBJ2-1|TRBV5-1|.|many
CASSLGQLSSYNEQFF
TGCGCCAGCAGCTTGGGACAGCTAAGCTCCTACAATGAGCAGTTCTTC
>TRBJ2-7|TRBV20-1|.|few
CSARVPGSLREQYF
TGCAGTGCTAGAGTCCCGGGCAGTCTAAGGGAGCAGTACTTC
>TRBJ2-1|TRBV20-1|TRBD2|few
CSAFRQTGGNEQFF
TGCAGTGCTTTCCGACAGACGGGGGGGAATGAGCAGTTCTTC
>TRBJ2-2|TRBV28|TRBD1|medium-sized
CASTGQGSGLGGELFF
TGTGCCAGCACGGGACAGGGGTCGGGATTGGGCGGGGAGCTGTTTTTT
>TRBJ1-4|TRBV4-2|.|many
CASSPDSATNEKLFF
TGTGCCAGCAGCCCGGACAGTGCAACTAATGAAAAACTGTTTTTT
>TRBJ2-1|TRBV10-3|.|many
CAISERTAGMQFF
TGTGCCATCAGTGAGCGTACGGCAGGGATGCAGTTCTTC
>TRBJ2-7|TRBV6-1|TRBD1|few
CASSGTGQYEQYF
TGTGCCAGCAGCGGGACAGGACAGTACGAGCAGTACTTC
>TRBJ2-3|TRBV25-1|.|many
CASSERRVSTDTQYF
TGTGCCAGCAGCGAAAGGCGGGTTAGCACAGATACGCAGTATTTT
>TRBJ1-2|TRBV19|TRBD1|many
CASRRTGSATDGYTF
TGTGCCAGTAGAAGGACAGGGTCAGCTACTGATGGCTACACCTTC
>TRBJ2-1|TRBV6-4|.|.
CASSDSSGSYNEQFF
TGTGCCAGCAGTGACTCTAGCGGCTCCTACAATGAGCAGTTCTTC
>TRBJ1-1|TRBV30|.|many
CAWSYWENTEAFF
TGTGCCTGGAGCTATTGGGAGAACACTGAAGCTTTCTTT
>TRBJ1-5|TRBV30|.|.
CAWSVLGPQHF
TGTGCCTGGAGTGTATTAGGGCCCCAGCATTTT
>TRBJ2-7|TRBV27|.|many
CASSSGGLGPYEQYF
TGTGCCAGCAGTTCTGGAGGACTGGGGCCCTACGAGCAGTACTTC